The 28 T cell receptor beta chains below all came from one sample that was sequenced in a study of shared clonotypes between healthy human individuals. The data were produced by immunoSEQ multiplex PCR, yet TCRdb's version contains in-frame clones alone and is incomplete. This sample yields approximately 940,000 clones, of which 60% to 85% are seen a single time; about 1.5% belongs to the top ten. The source material was memory CD4+ T cells sorted from blood. Subset defined: CD45RA-negative fraction. The receptor set was obtained from a man aged 18 to 35 in good health.

The rearrangement uses TRBV7-9 and TRBJ1-4; weak D call: TRBD1 (6 bases). From germline, CDR1 is SEHNR and CDR2 FQNEAQ (reference sequence). This CDR3 has 14 amino acids. The V and J ends lost 8 bases and 4 bases respectively, with 14 bases between them. The CDR3 DNA follows: TGTGCCAGCCACCGGGGGCAGAGTAATGAAAAACTGTTTTTT. This gives the protein CASHRGQSNEKLFF. Full variable domain (missing parts from reference TRBV7-9 and TRBJ1-4): DTGVSQNPRHKITKRGQNVTFRCDPISEHNRLYWYRQTLGQGPEFLTYFQNEAQLEKSRLLSDRFSAERPKGSFSTLEIQRTEQGDSAMYLCASHRGQSNEKLFFGSGTQLSVL.

The chain has TRBV27 and TRBJ2-7; no reliable D call. CDR1 is MNHEY, CDR2 SMNVEV, per germline (reference sequence). This CDR3 contains 14 residues. Deletions cut 5 bases from V and 0 bases from J, with 11 bases between. The DNA for the CDR3 is TGTGCCAGCAGTGGACGAGGTACCTCCTACGAGCAGTACTTC. As protein: CASSGRGTSYEQYF.

The V and J genes are TRBV9 and TRBJ2-3; 11 nucleotides align to TRBD2. CDR1 SGDLS and CDR2 YYNGEE come from the germline V gene. The ends lost 4 bases at V and 2 bases at J; junction bases unmatched: 9. The CDR3 spans 17 residues. CDR3 nucleotides: TGTGCCAGCAGCCCGGGACTAGCGGTTTACTCCACAGATACGCAGTATTTT. It yields the protein CASSPGLAVYSTDTQYF.

The chain's CDR3 is CASKPTGVSTDTQYF. CDR3 coding DNA: TGCGCCAGCAAGCCTACAGGGGTTAGCACAGATACGCAGTATTTT. The J gene is TRBJ2-3, the V gene TRBV5-1; 7 nucleotides line up with TRBD1. J lost 0 bases, V lost 6 bases, and 7 bases had no gene match. Germline lookup yields CDR1 SGHRS and CDR2 YFSETQ. CDR3 length: 15 amino acids.

The chain joins TRBV19 to TRBJ2-1, with D possibly being TRBD2 (5 bases). There are 18 residues in the CDR3. The germline V gene has CDR1 LNHDA and CDR2 SQIVND (reference sequence). The germline V and J ends were trimmed by 1 base and 2 bases, with 18 bases remaining between them. The CDR3 here is CASSIAPFGRATYNEQFF. CDR3 DNA: TGTGCCAGTAGTATAGCCCCTTTTGGGCGGGCGACCTACAATGAGCAGTTCTTC. Based on the CDR3 plus reference TRBV19 and TRBJ2-1, the full variable domain is DGGITQSPKYLFRKEGQNVTLSCEQNLNHDAMYWYRQDPGQGLRLIYYSQIVNDFQKGDIAEGYSVSREKKESFPLTVTSAQKNPTAFYLCASSIAPFGRATYNEQFFGPGTRLTVL.

V usage is TRBV18 and J usage is TRBJ1-1; D call uncertain. The V gene lost 6 bases and the J gene lost 2 bases, with 19 bases spanning the gap. CDR1 and CDR2 (germline): KGHSH, LQKENI. CDR3 length equals 16 residues. In nucleotides, the CDR3 is TGTGCCAGCTCCCCCCGCAGTCCTGAAACAAACACTGAAGCTTTCTTT. Translation gives CASSPRSPETNTEAFF.

This clone was observed once. The rearrangement links TRBV25-1 to TRBJ2-5; 8 bases line up with TRBD2. The CDR3 spans 14 residues. CDR1 is MGHDK and CDR2 is SYGVNS in the germline V gene. The trim removed 4 bases at V and 5 bases at J, leaving 6 bases unmatched. The CDR3 DNA follows: TGTGCCAGCAGTGCGGGGGGGAGGGACGAGACCCAGTACTTC. Residues: CASSAGGRDETQYF.

This rearrangement joins TRBV7-2 to TRBJ2-3; D remains ambiguous. The germline V gene has CDR1 SGHTA and CDR2 FQGNSA. The CDR3 runs to 14 residues. V was cut by 2 bases and J by 0 bases, with 6 bases left in between. The CDR3 DNA sequence: TGTGCCAGCAGCTTAAGACGCAGCACAGATACGCAGTATTTT. This encodes CASSLRRSTDTQYF. Full variable domain (outside the CDR3, taken from reference TRBV7-2 and TRBJ2-3): GAGVSQSPSNKVTEKGKDVELRCDPISGHTALYWYRQSLGQGLEFLIYFQGNSAPDKSGLPSDRFSAERTGGSVSTLTIQRTQQEDSAVYLCASSLRRSTDTQYFGPGTRLTVL.

This chain uses TRBV9 with TRBJ2-3; D is uncertain. The CDR3 has 15 amino acids. V dropped 4 bases and J dropped 1 base, with 13 bases sitting between them. Germline assignment: CDR1 SGDLS and CDR2 YYNGEE. In nucleotides, the CDR3 is TGTGCCAGCAGCTTAGAGACGGCGGGCACAGATACGCAGTATTTT. Its translation: CASSLETAGTDTQYF.

The chain is built from TRBV11-1 and TRBJ2-3, with unresolved D. CDR3 length: 12 amino acids. CDR1 is SGHAT, CDR2 FQDESV, per germline (reference sequence). Trimming stripped 5 bases from V and 7 bases from J, with 10 bases between. The DNA for the CDR3 is TGTGCCAGCAGCCTAGGCAGATATACGCAGTATTTT. Amino acids: CASSLGRYTQYF.

V usage is TRBV7-9 and J usage is TRBJ2-3; no clear D gene. Germline assignment: CDR1 SEHNR and CDR2 FQNEAQ (reference sequence). Trimming took off 1 base at V and 4 bases at J, with 12 bases between the two ends. This CDR3 spans 15 amino acids. This CDR3 reads CASSLGSSPADTQYF. CDR3 nucleotide sequence: TGTGCCAGCAGCTTAGGTTCGTCCCCCGCAGATACGCAGTATTTT.

V and J are TRBV7-9 and TRBJ2-5, with TRBD2 matching 8 bases. Trimming cost V 6 bases and J 2 bases; bases outside gene matches: 8. CDR1 and CDR2 (germline): SEHNR, FQNEAQ (reference sequence). This CDR3 has 15 residues. The CDR3: CASSLSGGLQETQYF. The CDR3 DNA follows: TGTGCCAGCAGTTTAAGCGGGGGCCTTCAAGAGACCCAGTACTTC.

The chain couples TRBV5-4 to TRBJ2-1; a weak D match, TRBD1 (5 bases). This CDR3 region has 16 residues. V was trimmed by 1 base and J by 7 bases, leaving 18 bases between them. Germline V gene data show CDR1 as SGHNT and CDR2 as YYREEE (reference sequence). CDR3 region: CASSLTNGLAGNEQFF. The CDR3 DNA reads as TGTGCCAGCAGCTTGACCAACGGGCTTGCAGGGAATGAGCAGTTCTTC.

The chain has TRBV5-4 and TRBJ2-7, with TRBD1 identical over 8 bases. Germline assignment: CDR1 SGHNT and CDR2 YYREEE (reference sequence). CDR3 length: 15 amino acids. V gave up 0 bases and J gave up 5 bases; unmatched junction bases: 7. CDR3 sequence: CASSLDLTGDHEQYF. The CDR3 region has the DNA TGTGCCAGCAGCTTGGACCTGACAGGGGACCACGAGCAGTACTTC.

This clone was detected only a few times. The CDR3 loop reads CASSYSIGRNSPLHF. The CDR3 coding sequence is TGTGCCAGCAGTTACTCGATAGGCCGAAATTCACCCCTCCACTTT. The chain is built from TRBV6-5 and TRBJ1-6; no clear D. The V gene lost 0 bases and the J gene lost 7 bases, with 10 bases spanning the gap. The CDR3 extends over 15 amino acids. Germline V gene lookup returns CDR1 MNHEY and CDR2 SVGAGI.

This clone was seen a single time. V gene TRBV27 combines with J gene TRBJ2-5; 10 nucleotides line up with TRBD2. Germline CDR1 reads MNHEY; CDR2 reads SMNVEV (reference sequence). The CDR3 consists of 18 residues. Losses at the gene ends were 5 bases for V and 5 bases for J; bases not matched to a gene: 17. CDR3 bases: TGTGCCAGCAGTGTGACTAGCGGGCTTAAGCGAGGGTTTGAGACCCAGTACTTC. Its protein product is CASSVTSGLKRGFETQYF.

To note about this clone: The identical CDR3 is also encoded by other nucleotide sequences in the sample. The genes are TRBV19 and TRBJ2-3; a possible D gene is TRBD2 (6 bases). V lost 3 bases, J lost 0 bases, and 10 bases lay in between. This CDR3 spans 15 amino acids. The germline V gene has CDR1 LNHDA and CDR2 SQIVND (reference sequence). CDR3 region: CASSMGSGSTDTQYF. The CDR3 region has the DNA TGTGCCAGTAGTATGGGAAGCGGGAGCACAGATACGCAGTATTTT. Complete variable domain (other parts from reference TRBV19 and TRBJ2-3): DGGITQSPKYLFRKEGQNVTLSCEQNLNHDAMYWYRQDPGQGLRLIYYSQIVNDFQKGDIAEGYSVSREKKESFPLTVTSAQKNPTAFYLCASSMGSGSTDTQYFGPGTRLTVL.

This clone was observed once. The rearrangement joins TRBV6-5 to TRBJ1-6; TRBD1 matches 7 bases. The ends lost 8 bases at V and 3 bases at J; junction bases unmatched: 7. This CDR3 is 15 amino acids long. Germline lookup yields CDR1 MNHEY and CDR2 SVGAGI. In DNA form, the CDR3 reads TGTGCCAGCCGCTACAGGGGTAACTATAATTCACCCCTCCACTTT. As protein: CASRYRGNYNSPLHF.

J is TRBJ1-4 and V is TRBV5-1, with TRBD1 as a possible D gene (5 bases). The ends were cut back, 0 bases at V and 0 bases at J, with 12 bases in the middle. Germline CDR1 is SGHRS and CDR2 is YFSETQ. This CDR3 is 17 amino acids long. This CDR3 reads CASSLGVRDPTNEKLFF. In nucleotides, the CDR3 is TGCGCCAGCAGCTTGGGTGTTCGGGACCCAACTAATGAAAAACTGTTTTTT.

This chain connects TRBV6-6 to TRBJ1-2; D gene uncertain. Per the germline V gene, CDR1 is MNHNY and CDR2 is SVGAGI (reference sequence). Trimming pared 6 bases from V and 3 bases from J, leaving 8 bases between. This CDR3 has 12 residues. DNA of the CDR3: TGTGCCAGCAGCCACAGATACTATGGCTACACCTTC. This gives the protein CASSHRYYGYTF.

The chain is built from TRBV28 and TRBJ2-1, with D possibly being TRBD1 (5 bases). V was trimmed by 6 bases and J by 3 bases, leaving 12 bases between them. Germline CDR1 is MDHEN and CDR2 is SYDVKM. The CDR3 covers 14 residues. In DNA form, the CDR3 reads TGTGCCAGCAGATTAGGGCAGGGCTACAATGAGCAGTTCTTC. It specifies CASRLGQGYNEQFF.

This clone came up once. The chain is built from TRBV11-2 and TRBJ2-7; unclear D gene. Trimming pared 0 bases from V and 0 bases from J, leaving 9 bases between. The CDR3 has 15 amino acids. Germline loops: CDR1 SGHAT, CDR2 FQNNGV. CDR3 region: CASSLDQVSSYEQYF. CDR3 sequence (DNA): TGTGCCAGCAGCTTAGACCAAGTGAGCTCCTACGAGCAGTACTTC. The full variable domain, in which reference TRBV11-2 and TRBJ2-7 provide the parts outside the CDR3, is EAGVAQSPRYKIIEKRQSVAFWCNPISGHATLYWYQQILGQGPKLLIQFQNNGVVDDSQLPKDRFSAERLKGVDSTLKIQPAKLEDSAVYLCASSLDQVSSYEQYFGPGTRLTVT.

The chain links TRBV29-1 to TRBJ1-5; D gene uncertain. CDR3 length equals 12 residues. Trimming pared 4 bases from V and 4 bases from J, leaving 8 bases between. Per the germline V gene, CDR1 is SQVTM and CDR2 is ANQGSEA. CDR3 amino acids: CSVGSLNQPQHF. CDR3 bases: TGCAGCGTTGGGTCCTTGAATCAGCCCCAGCATTTT.

The genes are TRBV7-8 and TRBJ1-5; D is undetermined. The ends were cut back, 6 bases at V and 3 bases at J, with 15 bases in the middle. The germline V gene has CDR1 SGHVS and CDR2 FQNEAQ. CDR3 length equals 15 residues. The CDR3 nucleotides are TGTGCCAGCAGTCCAACCGGGTTACACAATCAGCCCCAGCATTTT. Its protein is CASSPTGLHNQPQHF.

This chain joins TRBV19 and TRBJ2-5; 8 bases align to TRBD1. V was clipped by 6 bases and J by 4 bases; unmatched bases: 10. Germline CDR1 reads LNHDA; CDR2 reads SQIVND (reference sequence). CDR3 length: 15 residues. DNA of the CDR3: TGTGCCAGTAGCCAAAGACAGGGGTTTAGAGAGACCCAGTACTTC. Translated: CASSQRQGFRETQYF.

This clone was observed a handful of times. The J gene is TRBJ2-3, the V gene TRBV7-9; weak D call: TRBD2 (5 bases). This CDR3 is 16 amino acids long. From germline, CDR1 is SEHNR and CDR2 FQNEAQ (reference sequence). Trimming removed 1 base from V and 2 bases from J, with 13 bases in between. The CDR3 nucleotides are TGTGCCAGCAGCTTAGGATCGGGAATTACCACAGATACGCAGTATTTT. Protein: CASSLGSGITTDTQYF.

For this clone: This same CDR3 is encoded by further DNA sequences in the sample. J is TRBJ1-1 and V is TRBV11-2; no definite D call. CDR1 and CDR2 (germline): SGHAT, FQNNGV. CDR3 length: 14 amino acids. The V and J ends lost 1 base and 2 bases respectively, with 8 bases between them. The CDR3 reads CASSLVAGNTEAFF. DNA for the CDR3: TGTGCCAGCAGCTTAGTTGCCGGTAACACTGAAGCTTTCTTT.

This rearrangement joins TRBV7-2 to TRBJ1-6; 7 bases map to TRBD1. The CDR3 sequence is 16 residues long. The V gene end was trimmed by 1 base and the J gene end by 7 bases; junction bases not matched to a gene: 7. From germline, CDR1 is SGHTA and CDR2 FQGNSA. The CDR3, as DNA: TGTGCCAGCAGCTTAGGACCAGGGACAGTGAATTCACCCCTCCACTTT. Translation: CASSLGPGTVNSPLHF.